This is a list of T cell receptor beta chains from one sample in a study of T cells in Graves' hyperthyroidism and ophthalmopathy. TCRdb reprocessed the multiplex PCR reads via MiXCR and lists one record per CDR3 protein. The table records hundreds of thousands of distinct CDR3 sequences, over 35% of them present only once. The specimen was blood. The receptors were gathered from a man between 18 and 29 years old with Graves' hyperthyroidism. CDR3s include the opening cysteine and the closing phenylalanine or tryptophan. Each record gives: J gene, V gene, clone size, D gene, CDR3 protein, CDR3 DNA. A D gene is named only where the DNA matches it firmly. Clone size is stated in some rows and not others, as once, few, many or a class when expanded.

TRBJ2-7 | TRBV4-1 | NA | NA | CASSQEGTSYEQYF | TGCGCCAGCAGCCAAGAAGGTACCTCCTACGAGCAGTACTTC
TRBJ2-2 | TRBV20-1 | NA | NA | CSARGQWAPNTGELFF | TGCAGTGCTAGAGGACAATGGGCCCCGAACACCGGGGAGCTGTTTTTT
TRBJ2-5 | TRBV7-6 | NA | NA | CASSLGGAGIETQYF | TGTGCCAGCAGCTTGGGGGGGGCTGGGATCGAGACCCAGTACTTC
TRBJ2-2 | TRBV15 | NA | NA | CATSRDRTSLPGELFF | TGTGCCACCAGCAGAGATAGGACTTCCTTACCCGGGGAGCTGTTTTTT
TRBJ2-5 | TRBV2 | few | NA | CASSVPGGLGETQYF | TGTGCCAGCAGCGTACCCGGGGGGCTGGGAGAGACCCAGTACTTC
TRBJ2-7 | TRBV7-2 | NA | TRBD2 | CASSLAGDGRVSYEQYF | TGTGCCAGCAGCTTAGCGGGTGACGGGAGGGTTTCCTACGAGCAGTACTTC
TRBJ1-4 | TRBV9 | many | NA | CASSPQGRDEKLFF | TGTGCCAGCAGCCCACAGGGTAGGGATGAAAAACTGTTTTTT
TRBJ2-7 | TRBV19 | NA | TRBD2 | CASGGLAAVNEQYF | TGTGCCAGTGGGGGACTAGCTGCAGTCAACGAGCAGTACTTC
TRBJ1-3 | TRBV7-2 | NA | NA | CASSLDPNSGNTIYF | TGTGCCAGCAGCTTAGATCCGAACTCTGGAAACACCATATATTTT
TRBJ2-2 | TRBV7-9 | NA | TRBD1 | CASSSDREGTGELFF | TGTGCCAGCAGCTCGGACAGGGAAGGCACCGGGGAGCTGTTTTTT
TRBJ1-5 | TRBV6-1 | many | TRBD1 | CASSALTGTGNQPQHF | TGTGCCAGCAGTGCCCTCACCGGGACAGGCAATCAGCCCCAGCATTTT
TRBJ1-5 | TRBV10-3 | NA | TRBD1 | CASSYSGQGLNQPQHF | TGTGCCAGCAGTTACTCGGGACAGGGACTCAATCAGCCCCAGCATTTT
TRBJ2-7 | TRBV7-9 | many | TRBD1 | CASSGQERYEQYF | TGTGCCAGCAGCGGACAGGAACGCTACGAGCAGTACTTC
TRBJ2-3 | TRBV29-1 | NA | TRBD1 | CSGAGQGAPDTQYF | TGCAGCGGTGCGGGACAGGGAGCCCCAGATACGCAGTATTTT
TRBJ1-2 | TRBV24-1 | NA | TRBD1 | CASSLTTGAGGYTF | TGTGCCAGCAGTTTGACGACAGGGGCGGGTGGCTACACCTTC
TRBJ2-7 | TRBV10-3 | NA | TRBD2 | CASKAGGIDEQYF | TGTGCCAGCAAGGCGGGAGGAATCGACGAGCAGTACTTC
TRBJ1-2 | TRBV20-1 | many | TRBD1 | CSALTGGYGYTF | TGCAGTGCTTTAACAGGGGGCTATGGCTACACCTTC
TRBJ1-2 | TRBV15 | NA | NA | CATSSEGTAETYGYTF | TGTGCCACCAGCAGTGAGGGAACGGCCGAGACCTATGGCTACACCTTC
TRBJ2-1 | TRBV19 | NA | TRBD2 | CATGLATYNEQFF | TGTGCCACCGGACTAGCCACCTACAATGAGCAGTTCTTC
TRBJ1-1 | TRBV20-1 | few | TRBD1 | CSARVPTGVNTEAFF | TGCAGTGCTAGAGTCCCGACAGGGGTGAACACTGAAGCTTTCTTT
TRBJ2-7 | TRBV10-3 | few | NA | CAITTGEDEQYF | TGTGCCATCACCACCGGGGAGGACGAGCAGTACTTC
TRBJ1-2 | TRBV28 | few | TRBD1 | CASRRIRDRAVWDGYTF | TGTGCCAGCAGACGGATCCGGGACAGGGCAGTTTGGGATGGCTACACCTTC
TRBJ2-7 | TRBV7-3 | NA | NA | CASSLGMGLHYEQYF | TGTGCCAGCAGCTTGGGGATGGGACTGCACTACGAGCAGTACTTC
TRBJ2-7 | TRBV7-9 | NA | TRBD2 | CASSLTKGLGTYEQYF | TGTGCCAGCAGCTTAACTAAAGGACTAGGAACCTACGAGCAGTACTTC
TRBJ2-2 | TRBV5-1 | many | NA | CASSPTGNTGELFF | TGTGCCAGCAGCCCGACAGGGAACACCGGGGAGCTGTTTTTT
TRBJ2-5 | TRBV7-2 | many | NA | CASSPTGVGETQYF | TGTGCCAGCAGTCCAACGGGAGTTGGAGAGACCCAGTACTTC
TRBJ1-1 | TRBV29-1 | many | NA | CSVEAGVAGTEAFF | TGCAGCGTTGAAGCGGGGGTGGCTGGCACTGAAGCTTTCTTT
TRBJ2-7 | TRBV15 | many | TRBD1 | CATSSDRASYEQYF | TGTGCCACCAGCAGTGACAGGGCCTCCTACGAGCAGTACTTC
TRBJ2-7 | TRBV7-9 | NA | NA | CASSESGGPSSYEQYF | TGTGCCAGCAGCGAGTCGGGGGGCCCGAGCTCCTACGAGCAGTACTTC
TRBJ2-2 | TRBV6-5 | NA | NA | CASSLAGLTNTGELFF | TGTGCCAGCAGTTTAGCAGGACTTACGAACACCGGGGAGCTGTTTTTT
TRBJ2-7 | TRBV7-2 | many | NA | CASSAAPLYEQYF | TGTGCCAGCAGCGCCGCGCCTCTCTACGAGCAGTACTTC
TRBJ1-4 | TRBV4-1 | NA | TRBD1 | CASSQDWGQGREKLFF | TGCGCCAGCAGCCAAGATTGGGGACAGGGGCGGGAAAAACTGTTTTTT
TRBJ2-2 | TRBV7-9 | NA | NA | CASSLEVGEGTGELFF | TGTGCCAGCAGCTTAGAAGTCGGAGAGGGCACCGGGGAGCTGTTTTTT
TRBJ1-2 | TRBV7-9 | many | NA | CASSSSPIRGNGYTF | TGTGCCAGCAGCTCCTCCCCGATAAGGGGCAATGGCTACACCTTC
TRBJ1-1 | TRBV5-1 | few | TRBD1 | CASSSPGGQTEAFF | TGCGCCAGCAGCTCGCCAGGGGGCCAGACTGAAGCTTTCTTT
TRBJ2-7 | TRBV19 | NA | NA | CAWAPGQPFYEQYF | TGTGCCTGGGCACCGGGACAACCATTCTACGAGCAGTACTTC
TRBJ1-5 | TRBV7-9 | NA | NA | CASSHHWGDISYQPQHF | TGTGCCAGCAGCCATCACTGGGGGGACATCTCCTACCAGCCCCAGCATTTT
TRBJ1-5 | TRBV19 | few | NA | CASSIPGGAQPQHF | TGTGCCAGTAGTATACCGGGGGGGGCTCAGCCCCAGCATTTT
TRBJ2-2 | TRBV5-1 | NA | NA | CASTRTTAGELFF | TGCGCCAGCACCAGGACTACCGCCGGGGAGCTGTTTTTT
TRBJ1-1 | TRBV5-8 | few | NA | CASSRRRVNTEAFF | TGTGCCAGCAGCCGACGCAGGGTGAACACTGAAGCTTTCTTT